One T cell receptor beta chain is described in this entry. These data originate in a study of OX40 agonist ivuxolimab in advanced cancers. The overall study: The patients received agonistic anti-OX40 (CD134) antibody ivuxolimab.

Produced via immunoSEQ multiplex PCR; TCRdb's table is partial and in-frame only. Of 45,000 to 60,000 clones in the sample, approximately 89% were seen once. Germline V CDR1 and CDR2: SGHDN, FVKESK. With 0 bases removed from V and 15 bases from J, the gap between germline ends came to 17 bases. The CDR3 length is 14 residues. The clonotype originates from an adult with an advanced solid tumor such as melanoma, head and neck, liver or kidney cancer. V gene TRBV14 combines with J gene TRBJ1-4; D may be TRBD1 (5 bases). The sequenced sample was CD4+ or CD8+ T cells sorted from blood, obtained in a trial of the OX40 agonist ivuxolimab. CDR3 sequence (DNA): TGTGCCAGCAGCCAAGAGAGGGACCGCGATGTTTTGTTTTTT. Residues: CASSQERDRDVLFF.